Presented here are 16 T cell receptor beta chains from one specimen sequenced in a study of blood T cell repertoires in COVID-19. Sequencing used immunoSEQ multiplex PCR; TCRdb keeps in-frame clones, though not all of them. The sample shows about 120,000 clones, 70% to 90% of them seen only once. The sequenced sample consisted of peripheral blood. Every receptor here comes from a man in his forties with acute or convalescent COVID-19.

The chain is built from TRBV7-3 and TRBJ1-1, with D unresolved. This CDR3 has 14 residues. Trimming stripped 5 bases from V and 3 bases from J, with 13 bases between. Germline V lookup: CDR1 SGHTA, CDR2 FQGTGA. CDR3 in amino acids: CASSPSGSYTEAFF. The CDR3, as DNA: TGTGCCAGCAGCCCCTCCGGGAGCTACACTGAAGCTTTCTTT.

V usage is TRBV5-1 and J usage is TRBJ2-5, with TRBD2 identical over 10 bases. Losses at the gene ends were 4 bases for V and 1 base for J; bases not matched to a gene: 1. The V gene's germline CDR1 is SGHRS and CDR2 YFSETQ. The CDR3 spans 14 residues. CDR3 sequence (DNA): TGCGCCAGCAGCCGACTAGCGGGCCAAGAGACCCAGTACTTC. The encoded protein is CASSRLAGQETQYF.

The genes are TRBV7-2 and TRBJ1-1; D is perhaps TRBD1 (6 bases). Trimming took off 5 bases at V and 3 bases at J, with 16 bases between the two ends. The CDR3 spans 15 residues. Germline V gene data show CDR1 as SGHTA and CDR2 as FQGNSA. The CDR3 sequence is CASSPRAGAYTEAFF. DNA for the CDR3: TGTGCCAGCAGCCCTCGAGCAGGGGCATACACTGAAGCTTTCTTT.

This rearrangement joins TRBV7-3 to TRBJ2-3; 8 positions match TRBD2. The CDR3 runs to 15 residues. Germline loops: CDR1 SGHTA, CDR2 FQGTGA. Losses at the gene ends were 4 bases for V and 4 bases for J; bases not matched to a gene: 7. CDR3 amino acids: CASSSGGGFSDTQYF. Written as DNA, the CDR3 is TGTGCCAGCAGCTCGGGCGGGGGGTTCTCAGATACGCAGTATTTT. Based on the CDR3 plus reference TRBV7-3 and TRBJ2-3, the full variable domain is GAGVSQTPSNKVTEKGKYVELRCDPISGHTALYWYRQSLGQGPEFLIYFQGTGAADDSGLPNDRFFAVRPEGSVSTLKIQRTERGDSAVYLCASSSGGGFSDTQYFGPGTRLTVL.

The CDR3 reads CASNHGGEAFF. CDR3 in DNA: TGCGCCAGCAACCACGGGGGTGAAGCTTTCTTT. The V gene is TRBV5-1, the J gene TRBJ1-1; TRBD1 is a possible D gene (5 bases). The CDR3 runs to 11 residues. Germline CDR1 SGHRS, CDR2 YFSETQ. V was pared by 6 bases and J by 7 bases, with 10 bases between.

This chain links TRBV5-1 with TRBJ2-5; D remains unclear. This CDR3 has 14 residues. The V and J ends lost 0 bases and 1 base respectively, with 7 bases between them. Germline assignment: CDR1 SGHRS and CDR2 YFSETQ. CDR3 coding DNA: TGCGCCAGCAGCTTGGTGGCCAGCCAAGAGACCCAGTACTTC. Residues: CASSLVASQETQYF.

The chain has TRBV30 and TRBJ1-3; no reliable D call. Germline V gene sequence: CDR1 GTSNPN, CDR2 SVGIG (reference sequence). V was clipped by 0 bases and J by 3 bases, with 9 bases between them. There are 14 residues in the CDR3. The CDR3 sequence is CAWSVGSDGNTIYF. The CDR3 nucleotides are TGTGCCTGGAGTGTGGGCAGTGATGGAAACACCATATATTTT.

Here the CDR3 reads CATKRGDRSGELFF. DNA of the CDR3: TGTGCCACCAAGCGGGGGGACCGGTCCGGGGAGCTGTTTTTT. The V and J genes are TRBV6-5 and TRBJ2-2, with 9 bases matching TRBD2. The V gene's germline CDR1 is MNHEY and CDR2 SVGAGI. Losses at the gene ends were 10 bases for V and 6 bases for J; bases not matched to a gene: 9. The CDR3 totals 14 residues.

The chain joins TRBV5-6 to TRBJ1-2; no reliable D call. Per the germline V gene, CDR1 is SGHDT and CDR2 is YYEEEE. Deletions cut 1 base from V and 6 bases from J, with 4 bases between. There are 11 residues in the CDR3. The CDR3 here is CASSLQDGYTF. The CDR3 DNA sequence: TGTGCCAGCAGCTTGCAGGATGGCTACACCTTC.

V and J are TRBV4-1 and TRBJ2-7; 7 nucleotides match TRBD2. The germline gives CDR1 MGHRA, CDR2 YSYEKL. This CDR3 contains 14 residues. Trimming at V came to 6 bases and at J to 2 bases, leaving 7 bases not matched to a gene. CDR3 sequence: CASRGGGGTYEQYF. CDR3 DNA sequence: TGCGCCAGCAGGGGCGGCGGGGGAACCTACGAGCAGTACTTC.

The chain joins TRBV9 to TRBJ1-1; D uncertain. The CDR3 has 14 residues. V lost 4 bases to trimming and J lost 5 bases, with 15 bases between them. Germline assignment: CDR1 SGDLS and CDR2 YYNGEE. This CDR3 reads CASSRTTGVTEAFF. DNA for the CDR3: TGTGCCAGCAGCAGAACGACCGGGGTAACTGAAGCTTTCTTT.

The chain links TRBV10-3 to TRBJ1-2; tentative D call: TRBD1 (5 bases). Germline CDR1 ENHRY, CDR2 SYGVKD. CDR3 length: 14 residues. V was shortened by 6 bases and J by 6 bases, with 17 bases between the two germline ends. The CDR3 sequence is CAIREGQEVNGYTF. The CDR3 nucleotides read TGTGCCATCAGGGAGGGGCAGGAGGTCAATGGCTACACCTTC.

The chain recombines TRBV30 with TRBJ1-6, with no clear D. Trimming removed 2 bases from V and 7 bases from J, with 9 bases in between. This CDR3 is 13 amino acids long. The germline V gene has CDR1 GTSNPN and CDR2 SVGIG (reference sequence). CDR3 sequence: CAWSKERNSPLHF. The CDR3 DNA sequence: TGTGCCTGGAGTAAGGAGAGGAATTCACCCCTCCACTTT.

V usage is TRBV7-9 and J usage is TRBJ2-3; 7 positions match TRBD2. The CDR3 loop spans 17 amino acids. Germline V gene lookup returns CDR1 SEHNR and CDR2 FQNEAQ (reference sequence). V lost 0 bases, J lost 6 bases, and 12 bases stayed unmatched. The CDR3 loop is CASSLAQRGRSPDTQYF. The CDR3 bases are TGTGCCAGCAGCTTAGCGCAGCGCGGGAGATCGCCCGATACGCAGTATTTT.

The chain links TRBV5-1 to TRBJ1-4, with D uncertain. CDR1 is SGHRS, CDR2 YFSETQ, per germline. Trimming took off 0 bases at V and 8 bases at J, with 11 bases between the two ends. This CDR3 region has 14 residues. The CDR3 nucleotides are TGCGCCAGCAGCTTGGGCACGATTCAGGAAAAACTGTTTTTT. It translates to CASSLGTIQEKLFF.

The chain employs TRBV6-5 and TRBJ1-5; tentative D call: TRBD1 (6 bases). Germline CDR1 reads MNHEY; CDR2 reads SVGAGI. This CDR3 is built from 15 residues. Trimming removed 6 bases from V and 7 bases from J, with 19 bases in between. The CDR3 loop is CASSSGAGTNQPQHF. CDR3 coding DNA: TGTGCCAGCAGCTCGGGGGCAGGGACTAACCAGCCCCAGCATTTT.